The 32 T cell receptor beta chains listed next were all sequenced from one sample in a study of early T cells in non-severe SARS-CoV-2 infection. Via MiXCR, TCRdb re-called the 5' RACE reads, giving one row per CDR3 protein. The sample has about 48,000 distinct CDR3 sequences, about 7.4% seen once. Input material: whole blood. The receptors come from an adult who was a healthcare worker with PCR-confirmed SARS-CoV-2 infection or an uninfected control (not recorded which).

This clonotype was recorded a few times. The genes are TRBV7-9 and TRBJ2-3; D might be TRBD2 (6 bases). The germline CDR1 and CDR2 sequences are SEHNR and FQNEAQ (reference sequence). The V and J ends lost 3 bases and 4 bases respectively, with 11 bases between them. The CDR3 spans 14 residues. The CDR3 sequence is CASSLTGGADTQYF. The CDR3 DNA follows: TGTGCCAGCAGCTTGACTGGAGGGGCAGATACGCAGTATTTT. The whole variable domain, filled in from reference TRBV7-9 and TRBJ2-3, reads DTGVSQNPRHKITKRGQNVTFRCDPISEHNRLYWYRQTLGQGPEFLTYFQNEAQLEKSRLLSDRFSAERPKGSFSTLEIQRTEQGDSAMYLCASSLTGGADTQYFGPGTRLTVL.

This clonotype was observed a handful of times. The V gene is TRBV7-9, the J gene TRBJ2-5; 8 bases match TRBD1. Trimming took 1 base from V and 2 from J; bases not matched to a gene: 12. This CDR3 has 18 amino acids. The V gene's germline CDR1 is SEHNR and CDR2 FQNEAQ (reference sequence). CDR3 residues: CASSLVSDRAVRQETQYF. CDR3 in DNA: TGTGCCAGCAGCTTAGTCTCGGACAGGGCAGTAAGACAAGAGACCCAGTACTTC.

CDR3 coding DNA: TGTGCCAGCAACCCCAGGGGGGCCTATGGCTACACCTTC. This encodes CASNPRGAYGYTF. The J gene is TRBJ1-2, the V gene TRBV7-2, with 7 bases aligning to TRBD1. CDR1 is SGHTA, CDR2 FQGNSA, per germline. The CDR3 extends over 13 amino acids. V lost 7 bases, J lost 4 bases, and 6 bases stayed unmatched.

This clonotype appeared many times. J is TRBJ2-7 and V is TRBV20-1; a weak D match, TRBD1 (6 bases). Trimming cost V 6 bases and J 1 base, with 13 bases left between them. Germline V CDR1 and CDR2: DFQATT, SNEGSKA (reference sequence). CDR3 length equals 13 residues. The CDR3 loop is CSATGHSSYEQYF. The CDR3 bases are TGCAGTGCCACGGGACACTCTTCCTACGAGCAGTACTTC.

This clonotype was detected a few times. The chain combines TRBV7-6 with TRBJ2-3; TRBD1 matches at 8 bases. After removal of 4 bases from V and 5 bases from J, the junction contained 8 bases not matched to a gene. CDR1 is SGHVS, CDR2 FNYEAQ, per germline. The CDR3 consists of 15 residues. The DNA for the CDR3 is TGTGCCAGCAGCTCGACAGGGGTAAAGGTAGATACGCAGTATTTT. Its translation: CASSSTGVKVDTQYF.

This clonotype was counted many times. The chain recombines TRBV27 with TRBJ2-3; D ambiguous. CDR3 length: 15 residues. V was pared by 6 bases and J by 0 bases, with 13 bases between. Germline V gives CDR1 MNHEY, CDR2 SMNVEV (reference sequence). The CDR3 loop reads CASSPVHPSTDTQYF. The CDR3 DNA reads TGTGCCAGCAGCCCTGTTCATCCTAGCACAGATACGCAGTATTTT.

This clonotype showed up many times. V is TRBV9 and J is TRBJ1-2; D not certain. From germline, CDR1 is SGDLS and CDR2 YYNGEE. The V and J ends lost 3 bases and 5 bases respectively, with 11 bases between them. The CDR3 runs 13 residues. Here the CDR3 DNA reads TGTGCCAGCAGCGGGGGAGAGGAATATGGCTACACCTTC. Translated: CASSGGEEYGYTF.

The CDR3 spells CAWSSGGNYEQYF. CDR3 coding DNA: TGTGCCTGGAGTTCAGGGGGGAACTACGAGCAGTACTTC. The V call is TRBV30, the J call TRBJ2-7; possible D gene TRBD1, 7 bases. The CDR3 totals 13 residues. Trimming left V 2 bases short and J 3 bases short, with 11 bases between. The V gene's germline CDR1 is GTSNPN and CDR2 SVGIG (reference sequence).

There are many counts of this clonotype. The chain links TRBV10-3 to TRBJ1-2, with 8 bases fitting TRBD1. V lost 2 bases to trimming and J lost 6 bases; unmatched junction nucleotides: 2. Germline CDR1 ENHRY, CDR2 SYGVKD. The CDR3 has 13 amino acids. The CDR3 reads CAISEDRGNGYTF. CDR3 sequence (DNA): TGTGCCATCAGTGAGGACAGGGGCAATGGCTACACCTTC.

This clonotype has only a few counts. The gene calls are TRBV12-3 or TRBV12-4 and TRBJ1-6, with D tentatively TRBD1 (6 bases). There are 14 residues in the CDR3. V was shortened by 3 bases and J by 7 bases, with 10 bases between the two germline ends. CDR3 sequence reads: CASSFRRGNSPLHF. The CDR3 DNA follows: TGTGCCAGCAGTTTTCGCAGGGGAAATTCACCCCTCCACTTT.

This clonotype appeared many times. V gene TRBV12-3 or TRBV12-4 combines with J gene TRBJ1-6; possible D gene TRBD1, 6 bases. CDR3 length: 15 residues. V was cut by 2 bases and J by 3 bases, with 8 bases left in between. The CDR3 protein is CASSLQGRYNSPLHF. The CDR3 coding sequence is TGTGCCAGCAGTTTACAGGGGCGCTATAATTCACCCCTCCACTTT.

This clonotype has at least ten counts. This chain links TRBV30 with TRBJ2-3, with 14 bases matching TRBD2. Germline lookup yields CDR1 GTSNPN and CDR2 SVGIG (reference sequence). This CDR3 comprises 16 residues. V shed 3 bases and J 3 bases; nucleotides not matched to a gene: 5. The DNA of the CDR3 is TGTGCCTGGAGCCCGGGACTAGCGGGGGTTACAGATACGCAGTATTTT. Protein sequence: CAWSPGLAGVTDTQYF. The entire variable domain, with the rest obtained from reference TRBV30 and TRBJ2-3, is as follows: SQTIHQWPATLVQPVGSPLSLECTVEGTSNPNLYWYRQAAGRGLQLLFYSVGIGQISSEVPQNLSASRPQDRQFILSSKKLLLSDSGFYLCAWSPGLAGVTDTQYFGPGTRLTVL.

This clonotype was seen ten or more times. The V and J genes are TRBV30 and TRBJ2-3; possible D gene TRBD2, 5 bases. The CDR3 spans 14 residues. CDR1 and CDR2 (germline): GTSNPN, SVGIG (reference sequence). Trimming stripped 3 bases from V and 6 bases from J, with 16 bases between. This CDR3 is CAWRNARGMDTQYF. CDR3 coding DNA: TGTGCCTGGAGAAACGCCCGGGGTATGGATACGCAGTATTTT.

This clonotype was picked up many times. The rearrangement links TRBV15 to TRBJ1-5, with TRBD1 identical over 11 bases. V lost 3 bases to trimming and J lost 0 bases; unmatched junction nucleotides: 7. The CDR3 runs 18 residues. Germline assignment: CDR1 LNHNV and CDR2 YYDKDF (reference sequence). CDR3 DNA sequence: TGTGCCACCAGCAGGGGGACAGGGGGGGATTATAGCAATCAGCCCCAGCATTTT. It encodes CATSRGTGGDYSNQPQHF.

This clonotype was detected ten times or more. V usage is TRBV9 and J usage is TRBJ1-2; D not certain. Deletions cut 3 bases from V and 5 bases from J, with 11 bases between. This CDR3 region has 13 residues. Germline CDR1 reads SGDLS; CDR2 reads YYNGEE. This chain's CDR3 is CASSGGDSYGYTF. The CDR3 nucleotides are TGTGCCAGCAGCGGCGGGGATTCATATGGCTACACCTTC.

In its sample, this clonotype was seen many times. The V gene is TRBV5-4, the J gene TRBJ1-6; D is unclear. CDR1 and CDR2 from the germline V gene are SGHNT and YYREEE (reference sequence). Deletions cut 2 bases from V and 7 bases from J, with 10 bases between. This CDR3 region has 14 residues. DNA of the CDR3: TGTGCCAGCAGCTTCCCGGGTACAAATTCACCCCTCCACTTT. It yields the protein CASSFPGTNSPLHF.

This clonotype was counted between two and nine times. In DNA, the CDR3 is TGCAGCGTGTCGCCGGGACTAGCGGCCCATGAGCAGTTCTTC. It encodes CSVSPGLAAHEQFF. The gene calls are TRBV29-1 and TRBJ2-1; 11 nucleotides match TRBD2. The V gene's germline CDR1 is SQVTM and CDR2 ANQGSEA. The CDR3 consists of 14 residues. V shed 6 bases and J 8 bases; nucleotides not matched to a gene: 9.

This clonotype occurred a few times. The chain joins TRBV20-1 to TRBJ1-5; D uncertain. CDR1 and CDR2 (germline): DFQATT, SNEGSKA (reference sequence). The V gene lost 1 base and the J gene lost 3 bases, with 7 bases spanning the gap. The CDR3 runs 13 residues. The CDR3 spells CSARVRPNQPQHF. The CDR3 DNA is TGCAGTGCTAGAGTCAGGCCCAATCAGCCCCAGCATTTT.

V and J are TRBV4-1 and TRBJ2-1; 9 bases match TRBD2. Germline CDR1 MGHRA, CDR2 YSYEKL. The CDR3 runs to 16 residues. The junction had 4 bases not matched to a gene; V was cut back by 4 bases and J by 0 bases. The CDR3 bases are TGCGCCAGCAGCCTTCAGCGGGGGGCCTCCTACAATGAGCAGTTCTTC. This translates into CASSLQRGASYNEQFF.

This chain uses TRBV6-1 with TRBJ2-3; 8 positions agree with TRBD2. The CDR3 extends over 15 amino acids. J was trimmed by 3 bases and V by 2 bases; bases with no gene match: 4. Germline-derived CDR1 and CDR2 are MNHNS and SASEGT. CDR3 protein: CASSEMERGTDTQYF. The CDR3 DNA sequence: TGTGCCAGCAGTGAAATGGAGCGGGGGACAGATACGCAGTATTTT.

V and J are TRBV7-2 and TRBJ2-1, with 9 bases that match TRBD1. V gave up 3 bases and J gave up 9 bases; unmatched junction bases: 6. This CDR3 contains 14 residues. Germline values: CDR1 SGHTA, CDR2 FQGNSA. The CDR3 sequence: CASSFDRGRSEQFF. DNA for the CDR3: TGTGCCAGCAGCTTCGACAGGGGGAGAAGTGAGCAGTTCTTC.

Ten or more counts support this clonotype. The chain recombines TRBV27 with TRBJ2-7; D assignment may be TRBD1 or TRBD2 (5 bases each). Trimming left V 0 bases short and J 3 bases short, with 6 bases between. The CDR3 has 13 amino acids. The V gene's germline CDR1 is MNHEY and CDR2 SMNVEV (reference sequence). The CDR3: CASSLSGVYEQYF. The CDR3 bases are TGTGCCAGCAGTTTATCGGGGGTCTACGAGCAGTACTTC.

The gene calls are TRBV29-1 and TRBJ2-1; D remains ambiguous. The CDR3 totals 14 residues. CDR1 is SQVTM, CDR2 ANQGSEA, per germline. The V end lost 2 bases, the J end lost 4 bases, and 12 bases lay between the germline ends. CDR3 coding DNA: TGCAGCGTTGAACGGCAGGAAATGTACAATGAGCAGTTCTTC. It codes for CSVERQEMYNEQFF.

The V gene is TRBV13, the J gene TRBJ2-7; the match to TRBD1 covers 8 bases. Germline-derived CDR1 and CDR2 are PRHDT and FYEKMQ (reference sequence). This CDR3 has 14 amino acids. Germline trimming cut 4 bases from V and 0 bases from J; bases unmatched to any gene: 2. The CDR3 sequence: CASSSTGGSYEQYF. The CDR3 nucleotides are TGTGCCAGCAGCTCTACAGGGGGCTCCTACGAGCAGTACTTC.

The count of this clonotype is one. This rearrangement joins TRBV15 to TRBJ2-1, with unresolved D. Germline V gene data show CDR1 as LNHNV and CDR2 as YYDKDF (reference sequence). The CDR3 extends over 14 amino acids. Trimming pared 2 bases from V and 4 bases from J, leaving 9 bases between. The CDR3 loop is CATSRYTPYNEQFF. CDR3 DNA sequence: TGTGCCACCAGCAGATACACACCTTACAATGAGCAGTTCTTC.

This clonotype was detected many times. The genes are TRBV20-1 and TRBJ2-2; 11 bases line up with TRBD2. J gave up 3 bases and V 6 bases, and 9 bases lay outside the gene matches. The germline V gene has CDR1 DFQATT and CDR2 SNEGSKA (reference sequence). This CDR3 has 16 amino acids. The CDR3 DNA is TGCAGTGCCAACCCCGTAGCGGGGGGGCACACCGGGGAGCTGTTTTTT. It is translated as CSANPVAGGHTGELFF.

This clonotype has only a few counts. The genes are TRBV4-3 and TRBJ1-3, with TRBD1 matching over 10 bases. Germline V CDR1 and CDR2: LGHNA, YSLEER. V lost 1 base, J lost 0 bases, and 6 bases stayed unmatched. The CDR3 is made up of 18 amino acids. The CDR3: CASSQVGQGPLSGNTIYF. The CDR3 region has the DNA TGCGCCAGCAGCCAAGTGGGACAGGGGCCCCTCTCTGGAAACACCATATATTTT.

Only a few counts were recorded for this clonotype. The CDR3 here is CASGVADKETQYF. CDR3 bases: TGTGCCAGCGGAGTAGCAGATAAAGAGACCCAGTACTTC. The rearrangement joins TRBV11-2 to TRBJ2-5; D gene ambiguous. This CDR3 region has 13 residues. Trimming stripped 8 bases from V and 3 bases from J, with 13 bases between. CDR1 is SGHAT, CDR2 FQNNGV, per germline.

V is TRBV6-2 or TRBV6-3 and J is TRBJ1-5; possibly TRBD1 for D (6 bases). Germline V CDR1 and CDR2: MNHEY, SVGEGT. V was clipped by 2 bases and J by 3 bases, with 11 bases between them. The CDR3 loop spans 15 amino acids. The CDR3 DNA reads as TGTGCCAGCAGTTACGAGTGGGGGCTCAATCAGCCCCAGCATTTT. Protein sequence: CASSYEWGLNQPQHF.

This clonotype was counted ten times or more. The rearrangement links TRBV20-1 to TRBJ1-1, with TRBD1 identical over 9 bases. The CDR3 contains 13 residues. The germline V gene has CDR1 DFQATT and CDR2 SNEGSKA (reference sequence). V lost 6 bases, J lost 5 bases, and 7 bases stayed unmatched. CDR3 in amino acids: CSATQGARTEAFF. The CDR3 nucleotides are TGCAGTGCCACACAGGGGGCGCGGACTGAAGCTTTCTTT.

This clonotype is labeled as medium-sized (0.01 to 0.1%). The gene calls are TRBV20-1 and TRBJ1-6; TRBD1 might be the D (5 bases). Germline lookup yields CDR1 DFQATT and CDR2 SNEGSKA (reference sequence). There are 15 residues in the CDR3. The V gene lost 0 bases and the J gene lost 10 bases, with 16 bases spanning the gap. The CDR3 loop reads CSAREEVGGRSPLHF. CDR3 coding DNA: TGCAGTGCTAGAGAGGAAGTCGGGGGGAGATCACCCCTCCACTTT.

The DNA of the CDR3 is TGTGCCAGCAGGGGAGGGATCGGGGCCAACGTCCTGACTTTC. Its translation: CASRGGIGANVLTF. This rearrangement joins TRBV12-3 or TRBV12-4 to TRBJ2-6; 7 nucleotides agree with TRBD2. The CDR3 has 14 residues. V lost 6 bases and J lost 4; bases outside the gene matches: 3.